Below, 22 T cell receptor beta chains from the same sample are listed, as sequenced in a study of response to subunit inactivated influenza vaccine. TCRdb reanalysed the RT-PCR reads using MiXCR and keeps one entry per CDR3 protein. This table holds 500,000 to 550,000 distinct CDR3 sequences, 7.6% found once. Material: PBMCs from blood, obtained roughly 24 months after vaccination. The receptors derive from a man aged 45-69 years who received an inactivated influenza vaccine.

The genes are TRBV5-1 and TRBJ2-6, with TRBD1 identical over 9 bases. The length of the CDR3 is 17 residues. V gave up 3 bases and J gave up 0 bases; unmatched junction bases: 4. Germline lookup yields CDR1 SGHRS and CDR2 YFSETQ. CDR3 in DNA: TGCGCCAGCAGCTCTTCGACAGGGGGCTCTGGGGCCAACGTCCTGACTTTC. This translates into CASSSSTGGSGANVLTF.

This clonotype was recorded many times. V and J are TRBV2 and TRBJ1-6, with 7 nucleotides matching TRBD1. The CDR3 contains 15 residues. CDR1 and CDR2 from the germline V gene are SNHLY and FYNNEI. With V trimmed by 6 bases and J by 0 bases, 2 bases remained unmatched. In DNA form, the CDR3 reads TGTGCCAGCAGGGACAGGAGCTCCTATAATTCACCCCTCCACTTT. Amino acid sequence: CASRDRSSYNSPLHF.

The CDR3 DNA reads TGTGCCAGTAGTCCCCGGCAGGGGGGAAATGAAAAACTGTTTTTT. Protein: CASSPRQGGNEKLFF. The chain links TRBV19 to TRBJ1-4; 7 nucleotides align to TRBD1. Germline lookup yields CDR1 LNHDA and CDR2 SQIVND (reference sequence). This CDR3 comprises 15 residues. V shed 5 bases, J shed 5 bases, and the junction held 8 bases outside the gene matches.

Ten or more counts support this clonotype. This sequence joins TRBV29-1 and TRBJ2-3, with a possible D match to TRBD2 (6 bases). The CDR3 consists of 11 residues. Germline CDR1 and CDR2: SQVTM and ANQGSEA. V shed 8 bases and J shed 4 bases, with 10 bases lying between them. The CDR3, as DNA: TGCAGCCCCGGGACTCCAGATACGCAGTATTTT. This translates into CSPGTPDTQYF.

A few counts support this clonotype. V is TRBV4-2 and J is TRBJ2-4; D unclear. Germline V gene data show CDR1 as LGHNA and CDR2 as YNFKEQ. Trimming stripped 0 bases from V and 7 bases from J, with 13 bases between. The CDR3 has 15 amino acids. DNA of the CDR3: TGTGCCAGCAGCCAAGAGTGGATAGGTAGGAACATTCAGTACTTC. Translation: CASSQEWIGRNIQYF.

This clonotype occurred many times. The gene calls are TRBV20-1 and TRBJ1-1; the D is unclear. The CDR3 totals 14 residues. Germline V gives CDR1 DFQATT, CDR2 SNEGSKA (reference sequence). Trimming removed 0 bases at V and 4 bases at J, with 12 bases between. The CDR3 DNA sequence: TGCAGTGCTAGAGATCTGGACTTGGGCACTGAAGCTTTCTTT. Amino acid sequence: CSARDLDLGTEAFF.

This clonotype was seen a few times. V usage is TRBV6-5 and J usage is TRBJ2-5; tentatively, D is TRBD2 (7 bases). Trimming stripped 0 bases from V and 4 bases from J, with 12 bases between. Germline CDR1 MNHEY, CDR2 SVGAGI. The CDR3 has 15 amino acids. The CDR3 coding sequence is TGTGCCAGCAGTTACTCGGGGGGGCTCAGAGAGACCCAGTACTTC. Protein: CASSYSGGLRETQYF.

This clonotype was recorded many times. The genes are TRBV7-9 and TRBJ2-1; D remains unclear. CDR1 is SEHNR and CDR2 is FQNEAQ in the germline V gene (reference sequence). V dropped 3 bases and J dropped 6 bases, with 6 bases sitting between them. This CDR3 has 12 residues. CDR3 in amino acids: CASSFSPNEQFF. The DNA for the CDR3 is TGTGCCAGCAGCTTTAGTCCCAATGAGCAGTTCTTC.

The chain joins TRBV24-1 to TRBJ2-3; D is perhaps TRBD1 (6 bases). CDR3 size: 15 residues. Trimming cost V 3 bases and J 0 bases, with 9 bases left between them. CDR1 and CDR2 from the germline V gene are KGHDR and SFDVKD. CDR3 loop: CATSDRQASTDTQYF. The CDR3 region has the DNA TGTGCCACCAGTGATAGACAGGCCAGCACAGATACGCAGTATTTT.

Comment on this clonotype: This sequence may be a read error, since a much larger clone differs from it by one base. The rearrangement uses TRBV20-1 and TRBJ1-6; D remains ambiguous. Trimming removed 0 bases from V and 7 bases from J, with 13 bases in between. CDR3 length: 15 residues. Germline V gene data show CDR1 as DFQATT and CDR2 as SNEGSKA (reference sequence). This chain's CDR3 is CSARDPRPGNSPLHF. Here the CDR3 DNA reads TGCAGTGCTAGAGATCCCCGGCCCGGGAATTCACCCCTCCACTTT.

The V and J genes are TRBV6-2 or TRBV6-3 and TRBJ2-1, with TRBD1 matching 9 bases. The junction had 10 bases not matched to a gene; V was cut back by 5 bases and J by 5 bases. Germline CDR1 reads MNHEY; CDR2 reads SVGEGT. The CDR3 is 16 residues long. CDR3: CASSTSGTGYHNEQFF. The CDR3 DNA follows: TGTGCCAGCAGTACCTCCGGGACAGGGTACCACAATGAGCAGTTCTTC.

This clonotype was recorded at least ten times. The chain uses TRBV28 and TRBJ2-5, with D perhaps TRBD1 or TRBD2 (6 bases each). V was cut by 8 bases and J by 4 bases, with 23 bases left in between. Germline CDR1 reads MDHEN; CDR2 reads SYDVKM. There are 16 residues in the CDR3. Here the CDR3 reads CASSDSRGLEGETQYF. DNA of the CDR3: TGTGCCAGCTCTGATTCCAGGGGTCTGGAGGGAGAGACCCAGTACTTC.

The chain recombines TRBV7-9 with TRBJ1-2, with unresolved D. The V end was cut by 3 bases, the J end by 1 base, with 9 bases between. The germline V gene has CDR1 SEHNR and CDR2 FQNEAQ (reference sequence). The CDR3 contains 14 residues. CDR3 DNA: TGTGCCAGCAGCTTGATGACATTTAACTATGGCTACACCTTC. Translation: CASSLMTFNYGYTF. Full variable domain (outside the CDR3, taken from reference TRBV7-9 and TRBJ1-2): DTGVSQNPRHKITKRGQNVTFRCDPISEHNRLYWYRQTLGQGPEFLTYFQNEAQLEKSRLLSDRFSAERPKGSFSTLEIQRTEQGDSAMYLCASSLMTFNYGYTFGSGTRLTVV.

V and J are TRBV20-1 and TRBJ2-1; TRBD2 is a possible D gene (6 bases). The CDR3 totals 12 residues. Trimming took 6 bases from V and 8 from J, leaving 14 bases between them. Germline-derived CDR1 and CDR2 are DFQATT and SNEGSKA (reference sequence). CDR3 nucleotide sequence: TGCAGTGCCTCACTAGCTTACGATGAGCAGTTCTTC. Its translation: CSASLAYDEQFF.

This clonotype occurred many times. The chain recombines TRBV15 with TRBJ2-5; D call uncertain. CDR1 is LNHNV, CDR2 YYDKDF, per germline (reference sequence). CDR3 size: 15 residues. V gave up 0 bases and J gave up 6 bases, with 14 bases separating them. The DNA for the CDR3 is TGTGCCACCAGCAGAGACAGTGTCTTAGAGAAGACCCAGTACTTC. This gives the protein CATSRDSVLEKTQYF.

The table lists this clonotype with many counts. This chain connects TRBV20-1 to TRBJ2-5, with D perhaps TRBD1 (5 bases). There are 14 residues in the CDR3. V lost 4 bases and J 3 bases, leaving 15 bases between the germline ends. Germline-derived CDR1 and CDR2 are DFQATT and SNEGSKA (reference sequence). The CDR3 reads CSANWGALEETQYF. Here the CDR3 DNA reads TGCAGTGCTAATTGGGGCGCGTTGGAAGAGACCCAGTACTTC.

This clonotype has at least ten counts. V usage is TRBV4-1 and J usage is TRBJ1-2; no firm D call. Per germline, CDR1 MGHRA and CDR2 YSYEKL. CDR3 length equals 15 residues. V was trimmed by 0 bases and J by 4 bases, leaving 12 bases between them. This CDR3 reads CASSQDPGISYGYTF. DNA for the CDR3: TGCGCCAGCAGCCAAGATCCGGGTATAAGCTATGGCTACACCTTC.

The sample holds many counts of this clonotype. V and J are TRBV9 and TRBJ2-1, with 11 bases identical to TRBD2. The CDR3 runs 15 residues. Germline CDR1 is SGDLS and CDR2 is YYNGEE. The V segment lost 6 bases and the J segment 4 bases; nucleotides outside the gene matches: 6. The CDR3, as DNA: TGTGCCAGCACCTTGGGACTAGCGGTTTACAATGAGCAGTTCTTC. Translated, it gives CASTLGLAVYNEQFF.

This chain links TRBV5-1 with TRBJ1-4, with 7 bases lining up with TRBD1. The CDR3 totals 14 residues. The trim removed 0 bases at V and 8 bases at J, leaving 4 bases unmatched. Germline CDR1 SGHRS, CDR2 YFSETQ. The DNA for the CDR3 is TGCGCCAGCAGCTTGGCCCGGGACAGCGAAAAACTGTTTTTT. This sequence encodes CASSLARDSEKLFF.

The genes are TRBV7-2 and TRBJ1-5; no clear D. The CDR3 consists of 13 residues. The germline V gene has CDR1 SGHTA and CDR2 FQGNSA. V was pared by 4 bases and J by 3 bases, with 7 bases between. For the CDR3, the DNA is TGTGCCAGCAGCTACGCCGCCAATCAGCCCCAGCATTTT. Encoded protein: CASSYAANQPQHF.

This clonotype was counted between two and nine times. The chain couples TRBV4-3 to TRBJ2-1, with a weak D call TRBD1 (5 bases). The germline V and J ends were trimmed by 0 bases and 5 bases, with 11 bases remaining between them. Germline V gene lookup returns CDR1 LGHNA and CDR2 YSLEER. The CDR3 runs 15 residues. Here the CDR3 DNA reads TGCGCCAGCAGCCAAGACCAGGGAAGGCACAATGAGCAGTTCTTC. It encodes CASSQDQGRHNEQFF.

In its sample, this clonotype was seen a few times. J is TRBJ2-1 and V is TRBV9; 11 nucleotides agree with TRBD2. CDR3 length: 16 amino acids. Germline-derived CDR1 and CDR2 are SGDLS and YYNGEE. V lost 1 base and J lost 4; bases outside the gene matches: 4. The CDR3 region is CASSVQASGRYNEQFF. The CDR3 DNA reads TGTGCCAGCAGCGTACAGGCTAGCGGGAGGTACAATGAGCAGTTCTTC.